The 30 T cell receptor beta chains below come from one sample, sequenced in a study of shared clonotypes between healthy human individuals. The naive CD8 subset, CD45RO-negative cells positively selected for CCR7, excluded terminally differentiated effector memory CD45RA+ cells. Using immunoSEQ multiplex PCR, the repertoire was profiled, and TCRdb retains in-frame clones only, with some absent. The sample holds more than 2 million clones; less than 95% are singletons and the top ten take about 1.1%. The sequencing sample was made of naive CD8+ T cells sorted from blood. All receptors come from a man aged 18 to 30 in good health.

V gene TRBV7-8 combines with J gene TRBJ2-7; 9 nucleotides align to TRBD2. Germline V gene data show CDR1 as SGHVS and CDR2 as FQNEAQ. Trimming took 0 bases from V and 2 from J; bases not matched to a gene: 5. This CDR3 spans 16 amino acids. CDR3 amino acids: CASSLAVVAGAYEQYF. As DNA, the CDR3 is TGTGCCAGCAGCTTAGCGGTTGTAGCGGGAGCCTACGAGCAGTACTTC.

The chain couples TRBV4-3 to TRBJ1-2; 7 nucleotides agree with TRBD1. The CDR3 has 15 amino acids. V dropped 0 bases and J dropped 4; count of bases not matched to a gene: 5. The germline V gene encodes CDR1 LGHNA and CDR2 YSLEER. CDR3 amino acids: CASSQDEGTAYGYTF. The DNA for the CDR3 is TGCGCCAGCAGCCAAGATGAAGGGACAGCCTATGGCTACACCTTC.

The chain joins TRBV7-9 to TRBJ2-1, with 7 bases aligning to TRBD2. The CDR3 totals 15 residues. Trimming took 5 bases from V and 2 from J; bases not matched to a gene: 6. Germline V gene lookup returns CDR1 SEHNR and CDR2 FQNEAQ (reference sequence). The DNA for the CDR3 is TGTGCCAGCAGCCTTAGGGACTATCCCTACAATGAGCAGTTCTTC. This encodes CASSLRDYPYNEQFF.

The chain employs TRBV19 and TRBJ2-1, with no clear D. CDR1 and CDR2 from the germline V gene are LNHDA and SQIVND (reference sequence). The CDR3 has 12 amino acids. The ends were cut back, 9 bases at V and 3 bases at J, with 9 bases in the middle. CDR3 loop: CASRGFYNEQFF. The CDR3 coding sequence is TGTGCCAGCCGTGGGTTCTACAATGAGCAGTTCTTC.

This clone was found once. The V gene is TRBV7-9, the J gene TRBJ1-4; no clear D gene. This CDR3 region has 13 residues. Germline V CDR1 and CDR2: SEHNR, FQNEAQ (reference sequence). V was clipped by 3 bases and J by 11 bases, with 13 bases between them. This CDR3 is CASSFDEKMKLFF. The CDR3, as DNA: TGTGCCAGCAGCTTCGATGAGAAGATGAAACTGTTTTTT.

The chain is built from TRBV27 and TRBJ2-1; 12 positions agree with TRBD2. Germline CDR1 MNHEY, CDR2 SMNVEV (reference sequence). The CDR3 is 14 residues long. With V trimmed by 6 bases and J by 8 bases, 5 bases remained unmatched. In DNA, the CDR3 is TGTGCCAGCAGACGGACTAGCGGGACGCATGAGCAGTTCTTC. This encodes CASRRTSGTHEQFF.

This chain uses TRBV5-1 with TRBJ2-1; 9 bases line up with TRBD2. J lost 9 bases, V lost 4 bases, and 11 bases had no gene match. The CDR3 totals 15 residues. Germline lookup yields CDR1 SGHRS and CDR2 YFSETQ. DNA of the CDR3: TGCGCCAGCAGCAGCCTGACTAGCGGTGGGGGTGAGCAGTTCTTC. Translating it yields CASSSLTSGGGEQFF. Complete variable domain (other parts from reference TRBV5-1 and TRBJ2-1): KAGVTQTPRYLIKTRGQQVTLSCSPISGHRSVSWYQQTPGQGLQFLFEYFSETQRNKGNFPGRFSGRQFSNSRSEMNVSTLELGDSALYLCASSSLTSGGGEQFFGPGTRLTVL.

J is TRBJ1-4 and V is TRBV4-1; D remains ambiguous. The CDR3 covers 16 residues. The germline V gene has CDR1 MGHRA and CDR2 YSYEKL. The V end was cut by 0 bases, the J end by 5 bases, with 13 bases between. CDR3 coding DNA: TGCGCCAGCAGCCAAGATTCTGGTGACGGGAATGAAAAACTGTTTTTT. It is translated as CASSQDSGDGNEKLFF.

The chain carries TRBV6-1 and TRBJ1-5, with 9 bases lining up with TRBD1. From germline, CDR1 is MNHNS and CDR2 SASEGT. J gave up 3 bases and V 6 bases, and 6 bases lay outside the gene matches. This CDR3 comprises 15 residues. The CDR3 bases are TGTGCCAGCAGGTCCGGGACAGGGTACAATCAGCCCCAGCATTTT. Its translation is CASRSGTGYNQPQHF.

The chain links TRBV27 to TRBJ1-6; 7 bases are a match to TRBD1. V lost 6 bases, J lost 0 bases, and 8 bases stayed unmatched. This CDR3 has 17 amino acids. Germline V gives CDR1 MNHEY, CDR2 SMNVEV (reference sequence). This CDR3 reads CASRLTGLSSYNSPLHF. CDR3 coding DNA: TGTGCCAGCAGATTGACAGGGCTAAGCTCCTATAATTCACCCCTCCACTTT.

This sequence joins TRBV6-8 and TRBJ2-7, with D perhaps TRBD1 (6 bases). Trimming left V 6 bases short and J 6 bases short, with 12 bases between. Germline V lookup: CDR1 MNHGY, CDR2 SAAAGT. The CDR3 is 12 residues long. CDR3 DNA sequence: TGTGCCAGCAGGTTGGGGGCGCCCGAGCAGTACTTC. Protein sequence: CASRLGAPEQYF.

The rearrangement joins TRBV7-9 to TRBJ2-7; the D is unclear. Germline V gives CDR1 SEHNR, CDR2 FQNEAQ (reference sequence). The CDR3 extends over 15 amino acids. The V end was cut by 7 bases, the J end by 2 bases, with 18 bases between. CDR3 sequence reads: CASTFAGSYPYEQYF. Here the CDR3 DNA reads TGTGCCAGCACCTTTGCAGGCAGCTATCCCTACGAGCAGTACTTC.

This chain uses TRBV19 with TRBJ1-5; 7 bases match TRBD1. The V segment lost 3 bases and the J segment 6 bases; nucleotides outside the gene matches: 8. This CDR3 is 15 amino acids long. Looked up from germline, CDR1 is LNHDA and CDR2 is SQIVND (reference sequence). The DNA for the CDR3 is TGTGCCAGTAGTATTGACAGGGAAGGTTCTCAGCCCCAGCATTTT. This translates into CASSIDREGSQPQHF.

The V gene is TRBV27, the J gene TRBJ2-1, with 12 bases lining up with TRBD2. CDR3 length: 16 amino acids. Germline V gene lookup returns CDR1 MNHEY and CDR2 SMNVEV (reference sequence). Losses at the gene ends were 6 bases for V and 6 bases for J; bases not matched to a gene: 9. DNA of the CDR3: TGTGCCAGCAGCTCCGGGACTAGCGGGTTTTCCAATGAGCAGTTCTTC. Protein: CASSSGTSGFSNEQFF.

The rearrangement joins TRBV29-1 to TRBJ2-2, with unresolved D. Trimming cost V 7 bases and J 3 bases, with 9 bases left between them. This CDR3 spans 12 amino acids. Germline CDR1 reads SQVTM; CDR2 reads ANQGSEA. The chain's CDR3 is CSAYKDTGELFF. DNA of the CDR3: TGCAGCGCCTACAAAGACACCGGGGAGCTGTTTTTT.

The chain links TRBV7-2 to TRBJ2-7, with TRBD1 as a possible D gene (5 bases). The CDR3 spans 16 residues. In germline, CDR1 is SGHTA, CDR2 FQGNSA. Trimming took off 7 bases at V and 0 bases at J, with 19 bases between the two ends. Here the CDR3 DNA reads TGTGCCAGCATCGACTCACGAGGCGACAGCTCCTACGAGCAGTACTTC. This translates into CASIDSRGDSSYEQYF.

This clone was seen more than once but under ten times. J is TRBJ1-6 and V is TRBV2, with D unresolved. Trimming took 1 base from V and 5 from J, leaving 6 bases between them. The CDR3 extends over 14 amino acids. From germline, CDR1 is SNHLY and CDR2 FYNNEI. CDR3 protein: CASSEDGNNSPLHF. Written as DNA, the CDR3 is TGTGCCAGCAGTGAAGACGGAAATAATTCACCCCTCCACTTT.

The V call is TRBV7-2, the J call TRBJ2-1, with D possibly TRBD2 on 6 matching bases. This CDR3 region has 13 residues. V gave up 5 bases and J gave up 13 bases, with 18 bases separating them. Looked up from germline, CDR1 is SGHTA and CDR2 is FQGNSA. CDR3 sequence: CASSPPRGGFQFF. The CDR3 coding sequence is TGTGCCAGCAGCCCCCCGCGGGGTGGCTTTCAGTTCTTC.

The chain is built from TRBV10-2 and TRBJ1-5; D remains unclear. CDR1 and CDR2 (germline): WSHSY, SAAADI. The CDR3 contains 15 residues. Trimming took 1 base from V and 0 from J, leaving 7 bases between them. The CDR3: CASSELRDSNQPQHF. The CDR3 nucleotides read TGCGCCAGCAGTGAGTTGAGGGATAGCAATCAGCCCCAGCATTTT.

The V call is TRBV6-1, the J call TRBJ1-2; D is possibly TRBD1 (5 bases). The V end was cut by 2 bases, the J end by 5 bases, with 12 bases between. The germline gives CDR1 MNHNS, CDR2 SASEGT. CDR3 size: 14 residues. CDR3 region: CASSERRGSYGYTF. The DNA of the CDR3 is TGTGCCAGCAGTGAAAGGAGGGGCTCTTATGGCTACACCTTC.

The V call is TRBV14, the J call TRBJ1-6; 10 nucleotides agree with TRBD1. Trimming at V came to 4 bases and at J to 9 bases, leaving 6 bases not matched to a gene. The germline V gene has CDR1 SGHDN and CDR2 FVKESK. This CDR3 is 15 amino acids long. DNA for the CDR3: TGTGCCAGCAGCCCGGGACAGGGGTTTGGTTCACCCCTCCACTTT. Encoded protein: CASSPGQGFGSPLHF.

V usage is TRBV14 and J usage is TRBJ2-7; D remains ambiguous. The CDR3 covers 15 residues. V shed 1 base and J shed 0 bases, with 10 bases lying between them. Germline CDR1 SGHDN, CDR2 FVKESK. The CDR3 coding sequence is TGTGCCAGCAGCCAAGTGCCTGCCAGCTCCTACGAGCAGTACTTC. Residues: CASSQVPASSYEQYF. Supplemented by reference TRBV14 and TRBJ2-7, the full variable domain reads EAGVTQFPSHSVIEKGQTVTLRCDPISGHDNLYWYRRVMGKEIKFLLHFVKESKQDESGMPNNRFLAERTGGTYSTLKVQPAELEDSGVYFCASSQVPASSYEQYFGPGTRLTVT.

The table lists this clone with a count of one. This rearrangement joins TRBV11-3 to TRBJ2-2; D gene ambiguous. With 5 bases removed from V and 3 bases from J, the gap between germline ends came to 13 bases. Per the germline V gene, CDR1 is SGHNT and CDR2 is YENEEA. The CDR3 totals 15 residues. DNA for the CDR3: TGTGCCAGCAGCCCTCGTGGAGAGGACACCGGGGAGCTGTTTTTT. Translation: CASSPRGEDTGELFF.

The V gene is TRBV5-6, the J gene TRBJ2-3; 7 bases fit TRBD1. This CDR3 has 15 amino acids. CDR1 is SGHDT, CDR2 YYEEEE, per germline. V was clipped by 3 bases and J by 3 bases; unmatched bases: 7. The CDR3 DNA reads as TGTGCCAGCAGCTCTCTACAGGGGTGGACAGATACGCAGTATTTT. It specifies CASSSLQGWTDTQYF. Combining the CDR3 with reference TRBV5-6 and TRBJ2-3 gives the whole variable domain DAGVTQSPTHLIKTRGQQVTLRCSPKSGHDTVSWYQQALGQGPQFIFQYYEEEERQRGNFPDRFSGHQFPNYSSELNVNALLLGDSALYLCASSSLQGWTDTQYFGPGTRLTVL.

The V call is TRBV25-1, the J call TRBJ2-5; 8 bases map to TRBD2. Germline V gene data show CDR1 as MGHDK and CDR2 as SYGVNS. Losses at the gene ends were 7 bases for V and 5 bases for J; bases not matched to a gene: 6. The CDR3 runs to 13 residues. The CDR3 loop reads CASTGGRRETQYF. The CDR3 region has the DNA TGTGCCAGCACCGGCGGGAGGAGGGAGACCCAGTACTTC.

The chain has TRBV7-9 and TRBJ1-2, with 7 bases fitting TRBD1. This CDR3 region has 14 residues. Losses at the gene ends were 5 bases for V and 0 bases for J; bases not matched to a gene: 3. From germline, CDR1 is SEHNR and CDR2 FQNEAQ (reference sequence). CDR3 DNA: TGTGCCAGCAGCCAGGGGGTATCTAACTATGGCTACACCTTC. Its protein product is CASSQGVSNYGYTF.

The V gene is TRBV30, the J gene TRBJ2-7; no reliable D call. The CDR3 length is 12 residues. V lost 3 bases to trimming and J lost 2 bases, with 8 bases between them. Germline-derived CDR1 and CDR2 are GTSNPN and SVGIG (reference sequence). The CDR3 nucleotides read TGTGCCTGGAGCTTCGGACCCTACGAGCAGTACTTC. Its protein product is CAWSFGPYEQYF.

The genes are TRBV5-8 and TRBJ2-7, with D hard to call. The V end lost 0 bases, the J end lost 6 bases, and 7 bases lay between the germline ends. The germline gives CDR1 SGHTS, CDR2 YDEGEE. The CDR3 is 12 amino acids. The CDR3 spells CASSLVTFEQYF. CDR3 nucleotide sequence: TGTGCCAGCAGCTTGGTTACATTCGAGCAGTACTTC.

The gene calls are TRBV10-3 and TRBJ2-5; 15 nucleotides agree with TRBD2. Germline-derived CDR1 and CDR2 are ENHRY and SYGVKD. V lost 0 bases and J lost 2; bases outside the gene matches: 13. The CDR3 has 21 residues. Written as DNA, the CDR3 is TGTGCCATCAGTGAGTCGCCACCCGGACTAGCGGGAGGGGTCATTCAAGAGACCCAGTACTTC. Translated, it gives CAISESPPGLAGGVIQETQYF.

The chain is built from TRBV5-1 and TRBJ1-6; D call uncertain. The germline gives CDR1 SGHRS, CDR2 YFSETQ. V dropped 0 bases and J dropped 10 bases, with 14 bases sitting between them. The CDR3 is 15 residues long. The CDR3 is CASSLVSPVESPLHF. CDR3 in DNA: TGCGCCAGCAGCTTGGTCTCTCCAGTGGAATCACCCCTCCACTTT.